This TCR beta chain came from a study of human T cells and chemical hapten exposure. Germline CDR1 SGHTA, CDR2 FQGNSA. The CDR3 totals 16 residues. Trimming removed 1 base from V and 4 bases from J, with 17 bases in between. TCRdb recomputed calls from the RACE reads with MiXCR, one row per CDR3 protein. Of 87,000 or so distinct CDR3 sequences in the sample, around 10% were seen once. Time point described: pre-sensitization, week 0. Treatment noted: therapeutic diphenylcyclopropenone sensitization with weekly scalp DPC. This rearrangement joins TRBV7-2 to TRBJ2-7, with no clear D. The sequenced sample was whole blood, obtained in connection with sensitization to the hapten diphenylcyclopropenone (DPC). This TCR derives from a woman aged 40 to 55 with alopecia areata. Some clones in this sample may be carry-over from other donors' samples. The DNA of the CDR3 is TGTGCCAGCAGCTTAGATCTATGGGCGCGTGGATACGAGCAGTACTTC. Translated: CASSLDLWARGYEQYF.